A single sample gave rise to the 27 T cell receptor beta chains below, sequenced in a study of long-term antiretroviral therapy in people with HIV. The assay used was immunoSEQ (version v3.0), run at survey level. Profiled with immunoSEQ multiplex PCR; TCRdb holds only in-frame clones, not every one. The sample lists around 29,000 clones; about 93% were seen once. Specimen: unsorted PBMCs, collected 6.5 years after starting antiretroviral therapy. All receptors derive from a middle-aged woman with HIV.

The CDR3 loop is CASSPGLAGGTYEQYF. CDR3 coding DNA: TGTGCCAGCAGCCCTGGACTAGCGGGGGGGACCTACGAGCAGTACTTC. The chain uses TRBV14 and TRBJ2-7, with 15 bases aligning to TRBD2. Germline V gives CDR1 SGHDN, CDR2 FVKESK. The CDR3 contains 16 residues. V shed 4 bases and J 2 bases; nucleotides not matched to a gene: 3.

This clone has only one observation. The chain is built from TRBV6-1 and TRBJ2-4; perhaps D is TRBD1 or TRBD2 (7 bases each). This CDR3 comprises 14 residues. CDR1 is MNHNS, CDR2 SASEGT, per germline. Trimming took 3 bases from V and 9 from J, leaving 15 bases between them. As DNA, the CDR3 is TGTGCCAGCAGTGATCCAGGGGGGGGTGGCATTCAGTACTTC. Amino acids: CASSDPGGGGIQYF.

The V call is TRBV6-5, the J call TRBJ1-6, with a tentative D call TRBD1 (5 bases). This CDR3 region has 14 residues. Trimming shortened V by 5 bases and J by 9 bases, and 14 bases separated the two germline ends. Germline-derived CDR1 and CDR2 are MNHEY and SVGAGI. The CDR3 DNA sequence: TGTGCCAGCAGTGAACTGGTGGGGGGTTCACCCCTCCACTTT. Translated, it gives CASSELVGGSPLHF.

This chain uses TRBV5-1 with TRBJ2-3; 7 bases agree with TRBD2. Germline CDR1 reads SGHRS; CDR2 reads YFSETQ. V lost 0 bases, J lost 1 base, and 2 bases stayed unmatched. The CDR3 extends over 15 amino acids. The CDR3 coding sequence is TGCGCCAGCAGCTTGGAGGCGGGGGGCACAGATACGCAGTATTTT. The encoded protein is CASSLEAGGTDTQYF.

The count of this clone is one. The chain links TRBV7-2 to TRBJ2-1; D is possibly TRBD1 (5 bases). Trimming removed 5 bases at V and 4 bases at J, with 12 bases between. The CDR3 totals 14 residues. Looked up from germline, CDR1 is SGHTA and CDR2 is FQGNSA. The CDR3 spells CASSATDQYNEQFF. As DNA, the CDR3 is TGTGCCAGCAGCGCGACAGACCAATACAATGAGCAGTTCTTC.

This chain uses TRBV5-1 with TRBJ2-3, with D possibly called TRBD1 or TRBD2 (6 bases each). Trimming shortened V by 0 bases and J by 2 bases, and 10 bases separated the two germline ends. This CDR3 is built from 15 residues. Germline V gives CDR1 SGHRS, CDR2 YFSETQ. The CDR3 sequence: CASSLDRGHTDTQYF. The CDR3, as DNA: TGCGCCAGCAGCTTGGACCGGGGGCACACAGATACGCAGTATTTT.

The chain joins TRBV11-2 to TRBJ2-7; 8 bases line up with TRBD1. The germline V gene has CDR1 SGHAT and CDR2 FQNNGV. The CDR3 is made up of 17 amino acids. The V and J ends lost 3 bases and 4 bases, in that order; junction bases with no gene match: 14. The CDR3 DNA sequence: TGTGCCAGCAGCTTGACAGCCTTCGGACAGGGAAAGTACGAGCAGTACTTC. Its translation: CASSLTAFGQGKYEQYF.

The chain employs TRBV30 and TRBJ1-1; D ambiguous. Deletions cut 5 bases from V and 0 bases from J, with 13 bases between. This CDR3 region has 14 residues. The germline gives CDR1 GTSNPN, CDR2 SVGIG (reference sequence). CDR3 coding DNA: TGTGCCTGGGGCCTCCCGGGAGTGAACACTGAAGCTTTCTTT. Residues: CAWGLPGVNTEAFF.

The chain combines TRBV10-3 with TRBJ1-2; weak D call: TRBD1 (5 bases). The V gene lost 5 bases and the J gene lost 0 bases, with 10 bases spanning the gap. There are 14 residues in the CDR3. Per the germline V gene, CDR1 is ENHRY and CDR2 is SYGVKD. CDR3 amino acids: CAISPGESNYGYTF. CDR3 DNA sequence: TGTGCCATCAGTCCGGGGGAGTCTAACTATGGCTACACCTTC.

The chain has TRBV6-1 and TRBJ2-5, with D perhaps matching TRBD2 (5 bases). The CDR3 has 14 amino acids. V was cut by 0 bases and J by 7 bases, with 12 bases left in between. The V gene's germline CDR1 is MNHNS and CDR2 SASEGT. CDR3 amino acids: CASSEAGLAGTQYF. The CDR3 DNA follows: TGTGCCAGCAGTGAAGCCGGTCTGGCGGGGACCCAGTACTTC.

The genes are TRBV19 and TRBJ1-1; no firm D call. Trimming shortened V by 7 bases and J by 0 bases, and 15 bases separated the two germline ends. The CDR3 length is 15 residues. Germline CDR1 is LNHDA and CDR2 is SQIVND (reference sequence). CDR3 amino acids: CASTPGLSMNTEAFF. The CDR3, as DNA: TGTGCCAGTACCCCCGGACTTTCCATGAACACTGAAGCTTTCTTT.

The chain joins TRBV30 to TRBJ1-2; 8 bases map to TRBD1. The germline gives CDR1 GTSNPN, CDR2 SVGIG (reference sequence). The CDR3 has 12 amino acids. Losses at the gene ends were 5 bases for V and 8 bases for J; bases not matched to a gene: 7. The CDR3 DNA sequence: TGTGCCTGGTTGCAGGGGGCAGGAGGCTACACCTTC. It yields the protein CAWLQGAGGYTF.

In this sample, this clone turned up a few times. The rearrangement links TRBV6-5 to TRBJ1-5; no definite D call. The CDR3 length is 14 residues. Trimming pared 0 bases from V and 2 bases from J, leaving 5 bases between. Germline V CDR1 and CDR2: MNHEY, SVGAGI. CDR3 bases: TGTGCCAGCAGTTACTCTCGGGGCAATCAGCCCCAGCATTTT. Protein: CASSYSRGNQPQHF.

The CDR3 loop reads CASSEQTGYYGYTF. Written as DNA, the CDR3 is TGTGCCAGCAGTGAACAGACAGGGTACTATGGCTACACCTTC. This chain connects TRBV2 to TRBJ1-2; 7 nucleotides agree with TRBD1. CDR3 size: 14 residues. Germline V gene sequence: CDR1 SNHLY, CDR2 FYNNEI. V lost 2 bases, J lost 3 bases, and 3 bases stayed unmatched.

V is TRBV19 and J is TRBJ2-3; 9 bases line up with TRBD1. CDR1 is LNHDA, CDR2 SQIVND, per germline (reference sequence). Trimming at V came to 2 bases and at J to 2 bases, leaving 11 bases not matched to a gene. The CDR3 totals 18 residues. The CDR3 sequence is CASSISGTGKGFTDTQYF. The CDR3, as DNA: TGTGCCAGTAGTATAAGTGGGACAGGGAAGGGTTTCACAGATACGCAGTATTTT.

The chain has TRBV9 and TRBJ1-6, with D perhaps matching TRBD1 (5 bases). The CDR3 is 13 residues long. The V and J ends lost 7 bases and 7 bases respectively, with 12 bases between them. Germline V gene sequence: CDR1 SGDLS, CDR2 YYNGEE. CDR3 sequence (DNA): TGTGCCAGCTCAGGGTCCACGAATTCACCCCTCCACTTT. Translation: CASSGSTNSPLHF.

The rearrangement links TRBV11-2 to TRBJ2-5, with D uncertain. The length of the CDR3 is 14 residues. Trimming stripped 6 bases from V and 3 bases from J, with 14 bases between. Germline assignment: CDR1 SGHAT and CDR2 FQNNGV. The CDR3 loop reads CASSPQMTEETQYF. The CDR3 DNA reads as TGTGCCAGCAGTCCGCAAATGACCGAAGAGACCCAGTACTTC.

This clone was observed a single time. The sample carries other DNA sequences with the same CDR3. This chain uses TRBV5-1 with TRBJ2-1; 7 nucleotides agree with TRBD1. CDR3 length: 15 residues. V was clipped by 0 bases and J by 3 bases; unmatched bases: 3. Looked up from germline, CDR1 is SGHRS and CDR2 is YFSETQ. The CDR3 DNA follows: TGCGCCAGCAGCTTGGGAGGGGGCCTCTACAATGAGCAGTTCTTC. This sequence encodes CASSLGGGLYNEQFF.

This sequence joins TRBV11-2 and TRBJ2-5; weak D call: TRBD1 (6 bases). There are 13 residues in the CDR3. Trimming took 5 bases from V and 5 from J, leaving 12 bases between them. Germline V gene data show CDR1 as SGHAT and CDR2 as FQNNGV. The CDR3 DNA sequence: TGTGCCAGCAGCATTGGACAGCGGGAGACCCAGTACTTC. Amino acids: CASSIGQRETQYF.

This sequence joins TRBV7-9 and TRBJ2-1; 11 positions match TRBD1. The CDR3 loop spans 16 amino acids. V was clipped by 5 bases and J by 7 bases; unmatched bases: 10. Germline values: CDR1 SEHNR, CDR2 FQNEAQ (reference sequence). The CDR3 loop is CASSLPGQGGPNEQFF. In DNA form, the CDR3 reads TGTGCCAGCAGCCTACCGGGACAGGGGGGCCCAAATGAGCAGTTCTTC.

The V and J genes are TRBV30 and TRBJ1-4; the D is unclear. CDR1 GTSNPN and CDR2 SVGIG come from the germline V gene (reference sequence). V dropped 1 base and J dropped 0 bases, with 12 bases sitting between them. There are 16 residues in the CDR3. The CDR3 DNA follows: TGTGCCTGGAGTGATAGGCCGGGTGCAACTAATGAAAAACTGTTTTTT. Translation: CAWSDRPGATNEKLFF. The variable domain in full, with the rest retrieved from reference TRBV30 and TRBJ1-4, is SQTIHQWPATLVQPVGSPLSLECTVEGTSNPNLYWYRQAAGRGLQLLFYSVGIGQISSEVPQNLSASRPQDRQFILSSKKLLLSDSGFYLCAWSDRPGATNEKLFFGSGTQLSVL.

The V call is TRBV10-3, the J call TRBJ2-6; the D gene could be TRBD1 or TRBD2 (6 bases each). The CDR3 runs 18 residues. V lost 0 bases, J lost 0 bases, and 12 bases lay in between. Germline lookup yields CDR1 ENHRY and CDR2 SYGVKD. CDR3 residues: CAISESGGRHSGANVLTF. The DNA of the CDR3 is TGTGCCATCAGTGAGTCGGGGGGCAGGCACTCTGGGGCCAACGTCCTGACTTTC.

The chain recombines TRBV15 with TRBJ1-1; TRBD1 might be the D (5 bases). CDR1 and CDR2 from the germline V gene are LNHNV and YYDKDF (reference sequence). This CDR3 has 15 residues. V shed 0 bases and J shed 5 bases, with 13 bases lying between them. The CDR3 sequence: CATSRDRGGRTEAFF. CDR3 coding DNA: TGTGCCACCAGCAGAGATAGGGGAGGGAGAACTGAAGCTTTCTTT.

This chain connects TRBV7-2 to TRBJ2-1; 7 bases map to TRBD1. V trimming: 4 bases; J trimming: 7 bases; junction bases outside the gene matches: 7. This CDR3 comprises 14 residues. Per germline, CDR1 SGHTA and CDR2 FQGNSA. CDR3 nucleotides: TGTGCCAGCAGCTCGGGGCAGGGGGTTAATGAGCAGTTCTTC. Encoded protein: CASSSGQGVNEQFF.

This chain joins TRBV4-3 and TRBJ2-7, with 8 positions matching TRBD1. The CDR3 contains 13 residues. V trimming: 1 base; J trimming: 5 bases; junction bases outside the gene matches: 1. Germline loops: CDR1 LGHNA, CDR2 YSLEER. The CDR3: CASSQAGGNEQYF. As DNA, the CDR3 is TGCGCCAGCAGCCAAGCAGGGGGCAACGAGCAGTACTTC.

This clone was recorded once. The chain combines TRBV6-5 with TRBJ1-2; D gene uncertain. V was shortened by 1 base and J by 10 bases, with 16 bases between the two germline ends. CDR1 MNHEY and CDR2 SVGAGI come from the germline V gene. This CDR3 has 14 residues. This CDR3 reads CASSYLFDGGAYTF. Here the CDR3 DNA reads TGTGCCAGCAGTTACTTATTCGATGGAGGCGCCTACACCTTC.

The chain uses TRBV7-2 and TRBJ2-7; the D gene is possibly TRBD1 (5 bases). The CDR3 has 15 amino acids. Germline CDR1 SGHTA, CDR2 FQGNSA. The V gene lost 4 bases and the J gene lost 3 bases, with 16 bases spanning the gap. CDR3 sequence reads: CASSSKGWGHYEQYF. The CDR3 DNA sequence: TGTGCCAGCAGCTCAAAGGGGTGGGGTCACTACGAGCAGTACTTC.